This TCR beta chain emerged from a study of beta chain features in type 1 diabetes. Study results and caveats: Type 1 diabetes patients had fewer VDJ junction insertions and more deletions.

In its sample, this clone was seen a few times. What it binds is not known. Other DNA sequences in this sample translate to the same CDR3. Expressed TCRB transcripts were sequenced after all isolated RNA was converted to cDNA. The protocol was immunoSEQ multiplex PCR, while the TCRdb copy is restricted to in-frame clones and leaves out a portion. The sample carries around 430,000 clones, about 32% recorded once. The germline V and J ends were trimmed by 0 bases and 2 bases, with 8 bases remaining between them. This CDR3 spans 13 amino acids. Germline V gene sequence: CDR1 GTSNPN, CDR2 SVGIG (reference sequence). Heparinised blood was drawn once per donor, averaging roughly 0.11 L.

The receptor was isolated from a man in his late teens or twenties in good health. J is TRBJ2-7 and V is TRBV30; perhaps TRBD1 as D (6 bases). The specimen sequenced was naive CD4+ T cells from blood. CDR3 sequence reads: CAWSVQGPYEQYF. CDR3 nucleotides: TGTGCCTGGAGTGTGCAGGGGCCCTACGAGCAGTACTTC.